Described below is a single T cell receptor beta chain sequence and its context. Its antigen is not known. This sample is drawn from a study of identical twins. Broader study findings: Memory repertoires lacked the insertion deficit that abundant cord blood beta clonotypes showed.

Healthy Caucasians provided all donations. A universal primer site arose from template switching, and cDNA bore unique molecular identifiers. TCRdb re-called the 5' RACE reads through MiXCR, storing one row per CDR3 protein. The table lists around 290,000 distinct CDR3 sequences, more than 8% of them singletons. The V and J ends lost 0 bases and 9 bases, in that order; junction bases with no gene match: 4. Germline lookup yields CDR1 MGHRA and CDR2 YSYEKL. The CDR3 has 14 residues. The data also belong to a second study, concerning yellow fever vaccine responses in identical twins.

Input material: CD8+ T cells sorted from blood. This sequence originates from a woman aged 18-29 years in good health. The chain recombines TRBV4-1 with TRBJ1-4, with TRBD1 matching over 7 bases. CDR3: CASSQEGTAQKLFF. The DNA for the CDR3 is TGCGCCAGCAGCCAAGAGGGGACAGCTCAAAAACTGTTTTTT.